A single sample is the source of the 19 T cell receptor beta chains below, sequenced in a study of early stage breast cancer tumors. The protocol was immunoSEQ multiplex PCR, while the TCRdb copy is restricted to in-frame clones and leaves out a portion. This table holds roughly 57,000 clones, approximately 90% found once. Sequenced material: blood. All receptors come from a person aged 65-85 years with breast cancer.

This clone was detected only a few times. This chain connects TRBV5-4 to TRBJ2-7, with D possibly matching TRBD1 (6 bases). Germline lookup yields CDR1 SGHNT and CDR2 YYREEE (reference sequence). The CDR3 length is 13 residues. V lost 1 base to trimming and J lost 2 bases, with 7 bases between them. CDR3: CASSLQGTYEQYF. The CDR3 DNA sequence: TGTGCCAGCAGCTTGCAGGGGACCTACGAGCAGTACTTC.

The chain employs TRBV15 and TRBJ2-6; D is ambiguous. Trimming cost V 1 base and J 0 bases, with 4 bases left between them. The CDR3 is 15 residues long. In germline, CDR1 is LNHNV, CDR2 YYDKDF (reference sequence). The CDR3 loop reads CATSRVSSGANVLTF. CDR3 sequence (DNA): TGTGCCACCAGCAGAGTGAGCTCTGGGGCCAACGTCCTGACTTTC.

The chain links TRBV5-4 to TRBJ2-3, with D possibly being TRBD2 (5 bases). CDR3 length: 13 amino acids. V was shortened by 4 bases and J by 4 bases, with 10 bases between the two germline ends. Per the germline V gene, CDR1 is SGHNT and CDR2 is YYREEE (reference sequence). The CDR3 nucleotides are TGTGCCAGCAGCCCGGCGGGCCCAGATACGCAGTATTTT. Its translation: CASSPAGPDTQYF. Complete variable domain (other parts from reference TRBV5-4 and TRBJ2-3): ETGVTQSPTHLIKTRGQQVTLRCSSQSGHNTVSWYQQALGQGPQFIFQYYREEENGRGNFPPRFSGLQFPNYSSELNVNALELDDSALYLCASSPAGPDTQYFGPGTRLTVL.

The chain is built from TRBV9 and TRBJ1-2; TRBD1 agrees at 8 bases. The CDR3 is 16 amino acids. From germline, CDR1 is SGDLS and CDR2 YYNGEE. V lost 0 bases to trimming and J lost 8 bases; unmatched junction nucleotides: 12. CDR3: CASSVAIGGDRSGYTF. CDR3 DNA sequence: TGTGCCAGCAGCGTAGCTATTGGAGGGGACAGGTCGGGCTACACCTTC.

The V and J genes are TRBV27 and TRBJ2-2; 9 positions match TRBD1. Trimming removed 6 bases from V and 6 bases from J; junction bases left unmatched: 17. Germline V gene data show CDR1 as MNHEY and CDR2 as SMNVEV (reference sequence). The CDR3 length is 18 residues. CDR3 sequence: CASSIPSWTGVGAGELFF. The CDR3 DNA sequence: TGTGCCAGCAGCATTCCATCTTGGACAGGGGTAGGGGCCGGGGAGCTGTTTTTT.

V usage is TRBV9 and J usage is TRBJ1-2; D is possibly TRBD1 (6 bases). Germline V gene lookup returns CDR1 SGDLS and CDR2 YYNGEE. V lost 4 bases, J lost 0 bases, and 13 bases lay in between. This CDR3 contains 15 residues. The CDR3: CASSPIQGSNYGYTF. The CDR3 DNA reads as TGTGCCAGCAGCCCTATACAGGGTTCTAACTATGGCTACACCTTC. Complete variable domain (other parts from reference TRBV9 and TRBJ1-2): DSGVTQTPKHLITATGQRVTLRCSPRSGDLSVYWYQQSLDQGLQFLIQYYNGEERAKGNILERFSAQQFPDLHSELNLSSLELGDSALYFCASSPIQGSNYGYTFGSGTRLTVV.

The rearrangement uses TRBV19 and TRBJ2-3; a possible D gene is TRBD2 (5 bases). This CDR3 spans 16 amino acids. Germline assignment: CDR1 LNHDA and CDR2 SQIVND (reference sequence). Trimming took off 4 bases at V and 2 bases at J, with 16 bases between the two ends. Written as DNA, the CDR3 is TGTGCCAGTAGTAACCGGGTAGCGCCAAACACAGATACGCAGTATTTT. It translates to CASSNRVAPNTDTQYF.

This chain connects TRBV7-3 to TRBJ1-1, with 7 bases lining up with TRBD1. The CDR3 is made up of 17 amino acids. The trim removed 2 bases at V and 1 base at J, leaving 10 bases unmatched. Germline values: CDR1 SGHTA, CDR2 FQGTGA. The CDR3: CASSLGGSGTANTEAFF. CDR3 DNA sequence: TGTGCCAGCAGCTTAGGGGGCTCCGGGACAGCGAACACTGAAGCTTTCTTT.

The chain joins TRBV5-5 to TRBJ2-1; 10 nucleotides match TRBD1. With 0 bases clipped from V and 9 bases from J, the junction kept 9 bases outside the gene matches. CDR1 is SGHKS, CDR2 YYEKEE, per germline (reference sequence). This CDR3 is built from 16 residues. The CDR3 spells CASSLAGTGARGEQFF. As DNA, the CDR3 is TGTGCCAGCAGCTTGGCCGGGACAGGGGCGAGAGGTGAGCAGTTCTTC.

The chain recombines TRBV27 with TRBJ2-3; 7 nucleotides match TRBD2. V shed 7 bases, J shed 1 base, and the junction held 5 bases outside the gene matches. The CDR3 loop spans 14 amino acids. The V gene's germline CDR1 is MNHEY and CDR2 SMNVEV (reference sequence). Here the CDR3 reads CASTFTSGTDTQYF. CDR3 DNA sequence: TGTGCCAGCACCTTCACTAGCGGCACAGATACGCAGTATTTT.

V is TRBV5-1 and J is TRBJ2-2, with TRBD1 matching over 10 bases. After removal of 4 bases from V and 7 bases from J, the junction contained 4 bases not matched to a gene. The CDR3 has 14 residues. Germline assignment: CDR1 SGHRS and CDR2 YFSETQ. CDR3 protein: CASSRQGAVGELFF. The CDR3 DNA is TGCGCCAGCAGCCGACAGGGGGCCGTCGGGGAGCTGTTTTTT.

The chain employs TRBV28 and TRBJ1-5; D unresolved. The germline V gene has CDR1 MDHEN and CDR2 SYDVKM. The CDR3 runs to 15 residues. Trimming took 3 bases from V and 2 from J, leaving 11 bases between them. The DNA of the CDR3 is TGTGCCAGCAGTTTGGGAGGTGTACGCAATCAGCCCCAGCATTTT. Translating gives CASSLGGVRNQPQHF.

The rearrangement uses TRBV5-8 and TRBJ1-2; TRBD1 aligns across 7 bases. The CDR3 has 17 residues. J gave up 4 bases and V 7 bases, and 19 bases lay outside the gene matches. Germline V gene lookup returns CDR1 SGHTS and CDR2 YDEGEE. The CDR3 here is CASSHGTASKNFYGYTF. Written as DNA, the CDR3 is TGTGCCAGCTCCCACGGGACAGCTAGTAAGAACTTCTATGGCTACACCTTC.

The chain employs TRBV5-1 and TRBJ1-4, with D tentatively TRBD1 (6 bases). V was trimmed by 4 bases and J by 5 bases, leaving 9 bases between them. CDR1 SGHRS and CDR2 YFSETQ come from the germline V gene. CDR3 length: 13 amino acids. The CDR3 DNA follows: TGCGCCAGCAGCAGCGGACAGAATGAAAAACTGTTTTTT. Translation gives CASSSGQNEKLFF.

This clone was counted between two and nine times. This chain links TRBV6-1 with TRBJ1-6, with 7 bases identical to TRBD1. The CDR3 extends over 15 amino acids. Germline CDR1 is MNHNS and CDR2 is SASEGT. V lost 2 bases to trimming and J lost 8 bases; unmatched junction nucleotides: 6. The CDR3 bases are TGTGCCAGCAGTGAATGGACAGGTGGGGATTCACCCCTCCACTTT. Protein sequence: CASSEWTGGDSPLHF.

This clone was seen more than once but under ten times. The rearrangement links TRBV7-9 to TRBJ1-5; D may be TRBD1 (6 bases). V lost 1 base, J lost 1 base, and 8 bases lay in between. The CDR3 has 15 residues. Germline V lookup: CDR1 SEHNR, CDR2 FQNEAQ (reference sequence). DNA for the CDR3: TGTGCCAGCAGCTTAGGGGGGCCCAGCAATCAGCCCCAGCATTTT. This gives the protein CASSLGGPSNQPQHF. The whole variable domain, remainder taken from reference TRBV7-9 and TRBJ1-5, is DTGVSQNPRHKITKRGQNVTFRCDPISEHNRLYWYRQTLGQGPEFLTYFQNEAQLEKSRLLSDRFSAERPKGSFSTLEIQRTEQGDSAMYLCASSLGGPSNQPQHFGDGTRLSIL.

The chain couples TRBV4-2 to TRBJ1-5, with 10 bases that match TRBD1. After removal of 1 base from V and 3 bases from J, the junction contained 6 bases not matched to a gene. This CDR3 is 17 amino acids long. CDR1 and CDR2 (germline): LGHNA, YNFKEQ. The CDR3 nucleotides read TGTGCCAGCAGCCAAGTTTTGGGACAGGGGTTCAATCAGCCCCAGCATTTT. Translated: CASSQVLGQGFNQPQHF.

The V gene is TRBV7-9, the J gene TRBJ2-1, with D maybe TRBD2 (5 bases). Germline V CDR1 and CDR2: SEHNR, FQNEAQ (reference sequence). The CDR3 contains 15 residues. Trimming cost V 1 base and J 8 bases, with 15 bases left between them. DNA of the CDR3: TGTGCCAGCAGCTTAGTTGGGCTAGCTAGTTATGAGCAGTTCTTC. Translating it yields CASSLVGLASYEQFF.

This chain joins TRBV6-6 and TRBJ2-1; possibly TRBD1 for D (7 bases). Trimming left V 2 bases short and J 5 bases short, with 10 bases between. This CDR3 contains 14 residues. Per the germline V gene, CDR1 is MNHNY and CDR2 is SVGAGI (reference sequence). This chain's CDR3 is CASSYAGQNNEQFF. CDR3 nucleotides: TGTGCCAGCAGTTACGCGGGACAGAACAATGAGCAGTTCTTC.